Reported below is one TCR beta chain. This CDR3 is built from 17 residues. Per germline, CDR1 KGHSH and CDR2 LQKENI. Trimming removed 0 bases from V and 6 bases from J, with 17 bases in between. The data derive from a study of Ad26.COV2.S vaccination and SARS-CoV-2 variants. Indicated treatment: over 15 received Ad26.COV2.S at low or high dose, single or two shots; about five received placebo; per-sample allocation not given. Day 63 following the first vaccine or placebo injection was when the samples were taken. Measured with immunoSEQ multiplex PCR; TCRdb has only the in-frame clones, and not every one. The sample has about 420,000 clones, approximately 88% seen once.

The chain recombines TRBV18 with TRBJ1-4, with D uncertain. The source of this sequence is a person between 18 and 65 years old who received the Ad26.COV2.S COVID-19 vaccine or a placebo. The input for sequencing was peripheral blood, taken in a trial of Ad26.COV2.S vaccine versus placebo. The CDR3 DNA sequence: TGTGCCAGCTCACCACCTGCAGACTCGGCCTTTTATGAAAAACTGTTTTTT. Its protein is CASSPPADSAFYEKLFF.